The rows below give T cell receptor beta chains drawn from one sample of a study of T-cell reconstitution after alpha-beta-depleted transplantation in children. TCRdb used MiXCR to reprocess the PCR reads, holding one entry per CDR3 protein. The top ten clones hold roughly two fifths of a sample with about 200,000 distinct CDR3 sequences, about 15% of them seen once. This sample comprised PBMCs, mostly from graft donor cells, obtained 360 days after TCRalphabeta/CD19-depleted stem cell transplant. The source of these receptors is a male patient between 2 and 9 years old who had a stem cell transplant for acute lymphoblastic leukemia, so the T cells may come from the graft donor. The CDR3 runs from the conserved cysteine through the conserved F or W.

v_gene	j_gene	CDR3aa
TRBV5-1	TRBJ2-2	CASSPGDTNTGELFF
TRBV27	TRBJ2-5	CASSLLTGTRQETQYF
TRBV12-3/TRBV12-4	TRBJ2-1	CASSIFRISGYIVDEQFF
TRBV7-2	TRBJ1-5	CASSLDRGNQPQHF
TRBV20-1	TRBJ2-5	CSASQHQGGQETQYF
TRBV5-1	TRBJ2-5	CASSLSSADQETQYF
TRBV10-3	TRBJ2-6	CAISERVSSGANVLTF
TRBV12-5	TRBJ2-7	CASGLVWSGQGEQYF
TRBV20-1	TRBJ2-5	CSARWDLTNQETQYF
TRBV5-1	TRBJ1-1	CASSLAGGSTEAFF